This T cell receptor delta chain derives from a study of gamma-delta chains in newborns, infants, children. Study information: Innate gammadelta T cells reportedly expand polyclonally right after birth, driven by microbial exposure, per the title.

V was trimmed by 3 bases and J by 0 bases, leaving 20 bases between them. In germline, CDR1 is GEAIGNYY, CDR2 EKD. This CDR3 contains 20 residues. This clone was counted a few times. TCRdb reanalyzed the reads using CATT. The data contain 10,000 or so delta-chain clones, around 21% of them seen just once; the ten biggest clones take up 4% to 5.5%. This receptor was obtained from a child who was a newborn, infant or young child, either healthy, febrile or measles-vaccinated (not recorded which). Sequenced input: blood. The V gene is TRDV2, the J gene TRDJ3; D gene uncertain. This CDR3 reads CACDSLGRTGSSWDTRQMFF. The CDR3 nucleotides read TGTGCCTGTGACTCTCTAGGCCGGACAGGTAGCTCCTGGGACACCCGACAGATGTTTTTC.